Listed below are T cell receptor beta chains from one sample, sequenced in a study of blood T cell repertoires in COVID-19. Libraries were prepared by immunoSEQ multiplex PCR; TCRdb keeps only in-frame clonotypes and omits some of them. The sample includes some 93,000 clones, roughly 90% seen only once; the top ten take under 20%. The sample was peripheral blood. Receptors were obtained from a woman of 80 years or more with acute or convalescent COVID-19. Each CDR3 is given with its conserved first and last residue. A D gene is named only where the DNA matches it firmly. Size is stated for part of the rows, as once, few or many counts, or as a class when the clone is expanded.

abundance	j_gene	v_gene	d_gene	CDR3nt	CDR3aa
-	TRBJ2-7	TRBV24-1	-	TGTGCCACCAGTGATACAGGTTCCTACGAGCAGTACTTC	CATSDTGSYEQYF
-	TRBJ2-5	TRBV15	-	TGTGCCACCAGCAGGGACAGCGGGGGCAGGGGGGAGACCCAGTACTTC	CATSRDSGGRGETQYF
-	TRBJ2-7	TRBV29-1	TRBD1	TGCAGCGTTGAAGGACAGGGCGACGAGCAGTACTTC	CSVEGQGDEQYF
-	TRBJ2-2	TRBV19	-	TGTGCCAGTAGTACCGACAGGTGGAACACCGGGGAGCTGTTTTTT	CASSTDRWNTGELFF
-	TRBJ1-1	TRBV20-1	-	TGCAGTGCTAGTCCCTTCGGGCAGGGTGGCACTGAAGCTTTCTTT	CSASPFGQGGTEAFF
-	TRBJ2-7	TRBV7-2	TRBD2	TGTGCCAGCAGCTTACGTACTAGCGGGGGGGGCCGCTACGAGCAGTACTTC	CASSLRTSGGGRYEQYF
-	TRBJ2-1	TRBV4-2	TRBD1	TGTGCCAGCAGCCAAAGGGACAGTACCTACAATGAGCAGTTCTTC	CASSQRDSTYNEQFF
-	TRBJ2-1	TRBV11-2	-	TGTGCCAGCAGCTTAGATAGAGGAAATGAGCAGTTCTTC	CASSLDRGNEQFF
once	TRBJ1-2	TRBV5-4	-	TGTGCCAGCAGCTCTCCGGGGGGGAACTATGGCTACACCTTC	CASSSPGGNYGYTF
-	TRBJ2-5	TRBV25-1	TRBD2	TGTGCCAGCAGCAGACCTTTAGCGGGGGTAGAGACCCAGTACTTC	CASSRPLAGVETQYF
-	TRBJ2-7	TRBV3-1/TRBV3-2	-	TGTGCCAGCAGCCAAGATGGGGCGAATTCCTACTTC	CASSQDGANSYF
-	TRBJ2-3	TRBV5-1	TRBD2	TGCGCCAGCAGCTTACCGACGGGGACTAGTGCAGATACGCAGTATTTT	CASSLPTGTSADTQYF
-	TRBJ1-1	TRBV7-9	-	TGTGCCAGCAGCCCAGGCGGGGGCGCTGAAGCTTTCTTT	CASSPGGGAEAFF
few	TRBJ1-6	TRBV13	TRBD1	TGTGCCAGCAGCTTAACAGGGGGATCACCCCTCCACTTT	CASSLTGGSPLHF
-	TRBJ2-2	TRBV2	-	TGTGCCAGCAGTGAGCAAGGAGGGACGGGCGGGGAGCTGTTTTTT	CASSEQGGTGGELFF
-	TRBJ1-6	TRBV2	TRBD1	TGTGCCAGCACACCTTCTCCGGGACAGCCCAATTCACCCCTCCACTTT	CASTPSPGQPNSPLHF
-	TRBJ1-6	TRBV2	-	TGTGCCAGCAGTGAAGCAGTTCAGGGGAGTTCACCCCTCCACTTT	CASSEAVQGSSPLHF
once	TRBJ2-7	TRBV5-4	TRBD1	TGTGCCAGCAGCAAGACAGGGGATACCTACGAGCAGTACTTC	CASSKTGDTYEQYF
once	TRBJ2-7	TRBV20-1	-	TGCAGTGTCACCCAGGTTGAGGAGCAGTACTTC	CSVTQVEEQYF
-	TRBJ2-2	TRBV6-6	TRBD1	TGTGCCAGCAGACGACAAGGACAGGGCGACACCGGGGAGCTGTTTTTT	CASRRQGQGDTGELFF
-	TRBJ1-5	TRBV12-5	-	TGTGCTAGTGGTTTGGTAAGTTGGCAGGGCCAGGTTCAGCCCCAGCATTTT	CASGLVSWQGQVQPQHF
-	TRBJ2-7	TRBV6-5	TRBD1	TGTGCCAGCAGACGTACCGGGACAGGGGACTACGAGCAGTACTTC	CASRRTGTGDYEQYF
few	TRBJ2-7	TRBV10-3	TRBD1	TGTGCCATCAGTGAGTCGACAGGGGGCATGACCTACGAGCAGTACTTC	CAISESTGGMTYEQYF
-	TRBJ1-1	TRBV27	TRBD1	TGTGCCAGCAGTTTCCTCGGACAGGGAGGGAACACTGAAGCTTTCTTT	CASSFLGQGGNTEAFF
-	TRBJ1-2	TRBV3-1/TRBV3-2	-	TGTGCCAGCAGCCAAGAGGGCAGCTATGGCTACACCTTC	CASSQEGSYGYTF
-	TRBJ1-1	TRBV7-9	-	TGTGCCAGCAGCTCCCCTATGAACACTGAAGCTTTCTTT	CASSSPMNTEAFF
-	TRBJ2-3	TRBV5-4	-	TGTGCCAGCAACTTTCAGGGTACAGATACGCAGTATTTT	CASNFQGTDTQYF
-	TRBJ1-3	TRBV3-1/TRBV3-2	TRBD1	TGTGCCAGCAGCCGGGACAGGGGAAACACCATATATTTT	CASSRDRGNTIYF
-	TRBJ2-4	TRBV28	TRBD1	TGTGCCAGCAGTTTAATAGAACAGGGGGCCAAAAACATTCAGTACTTC	CASSLIEQGAKNIQYF
once	TRBJ2-1	TRBV4-2	TRBD2	TGTGCCAGCAGCCCCTGGGGGAGGGAGGGGAATGAGCAGTTCTTC	CASSPWGREGNEQFF
-	TRBJ2-3	TRBV2	-	TGTGCCAGCAGTGCCGGGAAGGGCAGCACAGATACGCAGTATTTT	CASSAGKGSTDTQYF
-	TRBJ2-1	TRBV19	-	TGTGCCAGTAGTATACCTAGCGCCAGGCAGTTCTTC	CASSIPSARQFF
-	TRBJ1-3	TRBV11-3	TRBD1	TGTGCCAGCAGCTCGTACAGGGGCCACACCATATATTTT	CASSSYRGHTIYF
once	TRBJ2-7	TRBV5-1	TRBD1	TGCGCCAGCAGCGAAGGACAGGGAACCGAGCAGTACTTC	CASSEGQGTEQYF
-	TRBJ2-7	TRBV24-1	TRBD1	TGTGCCACCAGTGATTCTGGGACAGGGAACAACGAGCAGTACTTC	CATSDSGTGNNEQYF
-	TRBJ1-6	TRBV7-2	-	TGTGCCAGCAGCTTAACGAGCTCCTATAATTCACCCCTCCACTTT	CASSLTSSYNSPLHF
-	TRBJ2-1	TRBV27	TRBD1	TGTGCCAGCAGGGGGACAGTCGGCAATGAGCAGTTCTTC	CASRGTVGNEQFF
-	TRBJ2-1	TRBV10-3	TRBD2	TGTGCCATCAGCGGGACTAGCGGACCTACCTTCAATGAGCAGTTCTTC	CAISGTSGPTFNEQFF
-	TRBJ2-7	TRBV28	-	TGTGCCAGCAGTTTATTTACGGGCTCCTACGAGCAGTACTTC	CASSLFTGSYEQYF
-	TRBJ2-3	TRBV7-9	-	TGTGCCAGCAGCTTAGCCGGGGGTGCGGATACGCAGTATTTT	CASSLAGGADTQYF
once	TRBJ1-2	TRBV24-1	TRBD1	TGTGCCACCAGTCCTGGGACAGGTAGAGCGGGCTACACCTTC	CATSPGTGRAGYTF
once	TRBJ2-7	TRBV28	TRBD1	TGTGCCAGCAGCCCGGGACAGGGGCGCTACGAGCAGTACTTC	CASSPGQGRYEQYF
-	TRBJ1-5	TRBV19	-	TGTGCCAGTAGTCTAGGACACCTCAATCAGCCCCAGCATTTT	CASSLGHLNQPQHF
once	TRBJ1-3	TRBV30	-	TGTGCCTGGAGTGTAAGCAGGGGCTCTGGAAACACCATATATTTT	CAWSVSRGSGNTIYF
once	TRBJ2-7	TRBV12-3/TRBV12-4	-	TGTGCCAGCAGTTTAGCGGGGCCCGAGCAGTACTTC	CASSLAGPEQYF
-	TRBJ1-5	TRBV12-3/TRBV12-4	-	TGTGCCAGCGGTATTGGGAGGGATCAGCCCCAGCATTTT	CASGIGRDQPQHF
-	TRBJ2-7	TRBV21-1	-	TGTGCCAGCAGCAGGCGGGAGCTGTTATCCTACGAGCAGTACTTC	CASSRRELLSYEQYF
-	TRBJ2-5	TRBV4-1	TRBD1	TGCGCCAGCAGCCAAGGGACAGGGATGAGTGGGGAGACCCAGTACTTC	CASSQGTGMSGETQYF
-	TRBJ1-1	TRBV6-5	-	TGTGCCAGCAGCTTCAGGGACGGGGGGGACACTGAAGCTTTCTTT	CASSFRDGGDTEAFF
-	TRBJ1-3	TRBV21-1	-	TGTGCCAGCAGCCAGGACAGGAACCACTCTGGAAACACCATATATTTT	CASSQDRNHSGNTIYF
once	TRBJ2-7	TRBV24-1	-	TGTGCCACCTCCCGGGGAGGTAATACCTACGAGCAGTACTTC	CATSRGGNTYEQYF
once	TRBJ2-2	TRBV29-1	-	TGCAGCGTTGAAGGTCGTAGGGGGATACGTACCGGGGAGCTGTTTTTT	CSVEGRRGIRTGELFF
few	TRBJ2-3	TRBV4-1	-	TGCGCCAGCAGGAGGGCTAGCGCGGCAGATACGCAGTATTTT	CASRRASAADTQYF
once	TRBJ2-5	TRBV24-1	-	TGTGCCACCAGTGTGGGGGGTCGGGGGCAAGAGACCCAGTACTTC	CATSVGGRGQETQYF
many	TRBJ2-2	TRBV6-6	-	-	CASSSSNTGELFF